This T cell receptor (beta chain) was found in a study of blood T cell repertoires in COVID-19. Study as a whole: COVID-19 samples, acute and convalescent, were from the United States, Italy and Spain. In each case, the material was cDNA or gDNA derived from T cells, B-cell-depleted T cells, or PBMCs.

TCRdb keeps only in-frame clones here, not all; method: immunoSEQ multiplex PCR. Counted here are about 230,000 clones, just over 85% occurring once; the ten biggest clones make up 11%. V lost 0 bases to trimming and J lost 4 bases; unmatched junction nucleotides: 4. The germline V gene encodes CDR1 SGHNT and CDR2 YYREEE (reference sequence). This CDR3 contains 14 residues. The sample comprised peripheral blood. The chain uses TRBV5-4 and TRBJ2-7; 7 bases are shared with TRBD2. The receptor was isolated from a man aged 50-60 years with COVID-19, enrolled during active disease. CDR3 nucleotide sequence: TGTGCCAGCAGCTTGGGGGGAGGGTTTTACGAGCAGTACTTC. Its translation: CASSLGGGFYEQYF.